The 9 T cell receptor beta chains below come from one sample, sequenced in a study of T-cell memory formation after mild COVID-19. TCRdb independently ran MiXCR on the 5' RACE reads; one entry per CDR3 protein. The repertoire holds around 310,000 distinct CDR3 sequences, with 20% to 25% as singletons. Sequencing was carried out using PBMCs or a T cell subset sorted from them (not recorded which). The receptors stem from a man aged 18 to 30 who had mild COVID-19 (a few samples of this study predate the infection). Cell type and time point are not known.

The V gene is TRBV6-6, the J gene TRBJ2-7; 7 nucleotides match TRBD1. The CDR3 runs 15 residues. Germline V gene data show CDR1 as MNHNY and CDR2 as SVGAGI (reference sequence). V dropped 6 bases and J dropped 5; count of bases not matched to a gene: 13. CDR3 region: CASSLTPGQENEQYF. The CDR3 DNA follows: TGTGCCAGCAGCCTTACCCCAGGACAGGAAAACGAGCAGTACTTC.

This clonotype was observed a few times. The rearrangement joins TRBV12-3 or TRBV12-4 to TRBJ1-5; 9 bases are a match to TRBD1. J lost 1 base, V lost 7 bases, and 11 bases had no gene match. The CDR3 covers 17 residues. This CDR3 is CASTLGKGQGSNQPQHF. CDR3 DNA sequence: TGTGCCAGCACCCTAGGGAAGGGACAGGGCAGCAATCAGCCCCAGCATTTT.

The rearrangement links TRBV20-1 to TRBJ1-5; D ambiguous. This CDR3 has 12 residues. V lost 2 bases, J lost 6 bases, and 8 bases lay in between. In germline, CDR1 is DFQATT, CDR2 SNEGSKA (reference sequence). The CDR3 sequence is CSARPSGQPQHF. As DNA, the CDR3 is TGCAGTGCTAGACCATCCGGTCAGCCCCAGCATTTT.

This rearrangement joins TRBV4-3 to TRBJ1-2; D is ambiguous. This CDR3 comprises 15 residues. V was shortened by 1 base and J by 3 bases, with 12 bases between the two germline ends. Germline V gene sequence: CDR1 LGHNA, CDR2 YSLEER. The CDR3 DNA is TGCGCCAGCAGCCAAGGTGAAGGGCCCGACTATGGCTACACCTTC. Amino acids: CASSQGEGPDYGYTF.

This chain uses TRBV19 with TRBJ2-3; the D is unclear. Germline V gene data show CDR1 as LNHDA and CDR2 as SQIVND (reference sequence). The V end was cut by 3 bases, the J end by 0 bases, with 7 bases between. There are 14 residues in the CDR3. CDR3 nucleotide sequence: TGTGCCAGTAGTATCATGCTCAGCACAGATACGCAGTATTTT. Amino acid sequence: CASSIMLSTDTQYF. The entire variable domain, with the rest obtained from reference TRBV19 and TRBJ2-3, is as follows: DGGITQSPKYLFRKEGQNVTLSCEQNLNHDAMYWYRQDPGQGLRLIYYSQIVNDFQKGDIAEGYSVSREKKESFPLTVTSAQKNPTAFYLCASSIMLSTDTQYFGPGTRLTVL.

In DNA form, the CDR3 reads TGTGCCAGCAGCCTGGGGACAGGGCGTGCAGGTCAGCCCCAGCATTTT. It translates to CASSLGTGRAGQPQHF. The V gene is TRBV9, the J gene TRBJ1-5; 9 positions agree with TRBD1. V gave up 4 bases and J gave up 6 bases; unmatched junction bases: 11. This CDR3 contains 16 residues. Germline CDR1 and CDR2: SGDLS and YYNGEE.

The chain employs TRBV7-9 and TRBJ2-1; D is possibly TRBD1 (5 bases). Germline CDR1 reads SEHNR; CDR2 reads FQNEAQ (reference sequence). V was cut by 0 bases and J by 8 bases, with 11 bases left in between. This CDR3 is 14 amino acids long. The CDR3 loop is CASSLAVRGHEQFF. Here the CDR3 DNA reads TGTGCCAGCAGCTTAGCGGTTAGGGGCCATGAGCAGTTCTTC.

V gene TRBV20-1 combines with J gene TRBJ2-2; D might be TRBD1 (6 bases). The CDR3 totals 14 residues. Trimming stripped 3 bases from V and 1 base from J, with 9 bases between. The germline CDR1 and CDR2 sequences are DFQATT and SNEGSKA (reference sequence). The CDR3 protein is CSARGDKNTGELFF. The CDR3 nucleotides read TGCAGTGCTAGGGGGGACAAGAACACCGGGGAGCTGTTTTTT.

This clonotype was detected once. The chain joins TRBV6-5 to TRBJ2-3; 11 bases map to TRBD2. This CDR3 has 16 residues. V lost 5 bases to trimming and J lost 4 bases; unmatched junction nucleotides: 8. From germline, CDR1 is MNHEY and CDR2 SVGAGI. CDR3 in DNA: TGTGCCAGCAGTATTGATAGCGGGGGGGCCCCAGATACGCAGTATTTT. Its protein product is CASSIDSGGAPDTQYF.